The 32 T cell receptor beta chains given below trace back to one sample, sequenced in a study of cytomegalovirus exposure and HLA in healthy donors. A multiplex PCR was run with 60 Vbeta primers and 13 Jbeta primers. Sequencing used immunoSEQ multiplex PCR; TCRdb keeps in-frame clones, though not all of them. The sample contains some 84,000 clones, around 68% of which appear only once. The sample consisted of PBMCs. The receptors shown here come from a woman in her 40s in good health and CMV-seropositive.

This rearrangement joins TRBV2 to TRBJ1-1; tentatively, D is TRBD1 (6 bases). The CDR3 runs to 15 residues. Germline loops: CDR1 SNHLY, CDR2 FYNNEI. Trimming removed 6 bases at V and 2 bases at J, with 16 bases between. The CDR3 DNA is TGTGCCAGCAGCGGTAGGGGGAGGGATAACACTGAAGCTTTCTTT. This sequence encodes CASSGRGRDNTEAFF.

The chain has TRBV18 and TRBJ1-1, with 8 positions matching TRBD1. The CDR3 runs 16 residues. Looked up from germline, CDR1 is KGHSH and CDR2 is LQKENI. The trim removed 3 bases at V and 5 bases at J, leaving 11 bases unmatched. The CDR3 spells CASSPGQGIKSTEAFF. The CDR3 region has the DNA TGTGCCAGCTCACCTGGACAGGGAATTAAGTCTACTGAAGCTTTCTTT.

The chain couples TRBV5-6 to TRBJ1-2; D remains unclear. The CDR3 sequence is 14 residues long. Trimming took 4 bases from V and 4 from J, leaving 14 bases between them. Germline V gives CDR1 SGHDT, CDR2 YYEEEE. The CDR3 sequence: CASSPNMLSYGYTF. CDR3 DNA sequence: TGTGCCAGCAGCCCAAACATGCTTTCCTATGGCTACACCTTC. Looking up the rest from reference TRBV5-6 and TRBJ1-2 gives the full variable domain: DAGVTQSPTHLIKTRGQQVTLRCSPKSGHDTVSWYQQALGQGPQFIFQYYEEEERQRGNFPDRFSGHQFPNYSSELNVNALLLGDSALYLCASSPNMLSYGYTFGSGTRLTVV.

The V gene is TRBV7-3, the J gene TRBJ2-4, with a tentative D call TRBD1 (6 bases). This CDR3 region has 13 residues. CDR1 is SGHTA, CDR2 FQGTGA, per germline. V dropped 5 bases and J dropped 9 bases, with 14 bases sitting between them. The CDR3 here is CASSPSGDGIQYF. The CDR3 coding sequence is TGTGCCAGCAGCCCCTCAGGGGACGGCATTCAGTACTTC. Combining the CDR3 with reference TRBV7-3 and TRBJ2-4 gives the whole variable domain GAGVSQTPSNKVTEKGKYVELRCDPISGHTALYWYRQSLGQGPEFLIYFQGTGAADDSGLPNDRFFAVRPEGSVSTLKIQRTERGDSAVYLCASSPSGDGIQYFGAGTRLSVL.

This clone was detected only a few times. CDR3: CASQLGGGSSYNEQFF. In nucleotides, the CDR3 is TGTGCCAGTCAATTGGGGGGAGGGAGCTCCTACAATGAGCAGTTCTTC. The chain is built from TRBV19 and TRBJ2-1; 7 bases match TRBD2. V dropped 8 bases and J dropped 0; count of bases not matched to a gene: 10. Germline V gene sequence: CDR1 LNHDA, CDR2 SQIVND (reference sequence). This CDR3 is built from 16 residues.

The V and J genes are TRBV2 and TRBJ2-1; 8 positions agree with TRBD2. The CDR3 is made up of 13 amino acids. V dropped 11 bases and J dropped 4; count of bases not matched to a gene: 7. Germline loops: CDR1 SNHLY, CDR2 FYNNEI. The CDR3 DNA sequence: TGTGCCGGCTCGGGACTAGTTTACAATGAGCAGTTCTTC. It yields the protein CAGSGLVYNEQFF.

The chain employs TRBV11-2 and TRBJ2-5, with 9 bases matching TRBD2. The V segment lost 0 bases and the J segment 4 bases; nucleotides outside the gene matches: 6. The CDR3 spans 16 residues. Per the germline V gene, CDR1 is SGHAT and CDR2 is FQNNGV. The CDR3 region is CASSLDLAGELETQYF. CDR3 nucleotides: TGTGCCAGCAGCTTAGATTTAGCGGGAGAATTAGAGACCCAGTACTTC. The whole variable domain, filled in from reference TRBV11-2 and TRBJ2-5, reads EAGVAQSPRYKIIEKRQSVAFWCNPISGHATLYWYQQILGQGPKLLIQFQNNGVVDDSQLPKDRFSAERLKGVDSTLKIQPAKLEDSAVYLCASSLDLAGELETQYFGPGTRLLVL.

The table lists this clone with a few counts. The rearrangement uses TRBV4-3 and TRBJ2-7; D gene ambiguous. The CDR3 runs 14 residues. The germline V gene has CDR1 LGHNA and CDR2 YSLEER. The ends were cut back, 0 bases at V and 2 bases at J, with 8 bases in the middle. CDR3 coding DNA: TGCGCCAGCAGCCAAGAGATACAAACCTACGAGCAGTACTTC. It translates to CASSQEIQTYEQYF.

CDR3 nucleotides: TGCGCCAGCAGCTACTCCTACGAGCAGTACTTC. Encoded protein: CASSYSYEQYF. The rearrangement uses TRBV10-2 and TRBJ2-7; D not resolved. This CDR3 is built from 11 residues. The V and J ends lost 6 bases and 0 bases respectively, with 3 bases between them. Germline CDR1 is WSHSY and CDR2 is SAAADI.

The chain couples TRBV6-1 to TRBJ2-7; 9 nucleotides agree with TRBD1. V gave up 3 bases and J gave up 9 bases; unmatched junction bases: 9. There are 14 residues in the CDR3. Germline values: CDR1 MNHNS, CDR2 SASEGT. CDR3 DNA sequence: TGTGCCAGCAGTGAGGGGACAGGGCGCTTCAGGCAGTACTTC. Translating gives CASSEGTGRFRQYF.

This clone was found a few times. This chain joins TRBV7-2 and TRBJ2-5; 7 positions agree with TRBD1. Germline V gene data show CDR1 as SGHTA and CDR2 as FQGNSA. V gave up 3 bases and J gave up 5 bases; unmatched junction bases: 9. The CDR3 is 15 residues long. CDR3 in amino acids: CASSFDRYRGETQYF. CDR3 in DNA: TGTGCCAGCAGCTTCGATCGTTACAGGGGTGAGACCCAGTACTTC. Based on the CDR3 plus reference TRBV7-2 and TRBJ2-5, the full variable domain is GAGVSQSPSNKVTEKGKDVELRCDPISGHTALYWYRQSLGQGLEFLIYFQGNSAPDKSGLPSDRFSAERTGGSVSTLTIQRTQQEDSAVYLCASSFDRYRGETQYFGPGTRLLVL.

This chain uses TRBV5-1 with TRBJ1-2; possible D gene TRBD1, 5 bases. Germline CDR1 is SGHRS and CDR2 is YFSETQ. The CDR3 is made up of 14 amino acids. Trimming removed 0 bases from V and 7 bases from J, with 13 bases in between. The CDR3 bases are TGCGCCAGCAGCTTGGATTCTCGAAGGGGTGGCTACACCTTC. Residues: CASSLDSRRGGYTF.

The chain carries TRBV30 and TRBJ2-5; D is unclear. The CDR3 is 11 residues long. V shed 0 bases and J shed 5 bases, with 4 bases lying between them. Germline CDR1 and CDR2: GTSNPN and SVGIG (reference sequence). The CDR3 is CAWSVSETQYF. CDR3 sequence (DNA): TGTGCCTGGAGTGTATCGGAGACCCAGTACTTC. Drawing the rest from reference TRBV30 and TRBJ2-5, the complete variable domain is SQTIHQWPATLVQPVGSPLSLECTVEGTSNPNLYWYRQAAGRGLQLLFYSVGIGQISSEVPQNLSASRPQDRQFILSSKKLLLSDSGFYLCAWSVSETQYFGPGTRLLVL.

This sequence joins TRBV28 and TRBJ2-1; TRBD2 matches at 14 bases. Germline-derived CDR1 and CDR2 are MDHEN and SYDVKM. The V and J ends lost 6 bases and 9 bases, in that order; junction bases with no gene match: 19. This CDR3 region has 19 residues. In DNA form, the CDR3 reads TGTGCCAGCAGGGGGAGCGGACTAGCGGGAGGAGGTTCCACAAGTGAGCAGTTCTTC. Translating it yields CASRGSGLAGGGSTSEQFF.

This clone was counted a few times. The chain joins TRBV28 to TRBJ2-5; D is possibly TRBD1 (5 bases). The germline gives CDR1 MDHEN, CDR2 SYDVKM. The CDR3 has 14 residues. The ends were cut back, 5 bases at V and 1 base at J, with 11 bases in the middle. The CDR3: CASSGGASQETQYF. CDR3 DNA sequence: TGTGCCAGCAGTGGTGGGGCTTCCCAAGAGACCCAGTACTTC.

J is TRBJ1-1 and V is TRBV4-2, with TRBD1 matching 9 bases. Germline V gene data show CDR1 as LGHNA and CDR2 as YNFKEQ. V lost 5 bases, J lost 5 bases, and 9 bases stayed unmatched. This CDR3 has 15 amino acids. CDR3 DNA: TGTGCCAGCAGCGCCCAGACAGGGGGTATGACTGAAGCTTTCTTT. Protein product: CASSAQTGGMTEAFF.

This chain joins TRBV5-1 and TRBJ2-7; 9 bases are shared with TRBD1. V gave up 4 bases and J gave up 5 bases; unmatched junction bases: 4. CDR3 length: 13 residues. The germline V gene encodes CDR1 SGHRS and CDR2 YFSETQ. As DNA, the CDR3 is TGCGCCAGCAGCGCCACAGGGGGCGACGAGCAGTACTTC. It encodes CASSATGGDEQYF.

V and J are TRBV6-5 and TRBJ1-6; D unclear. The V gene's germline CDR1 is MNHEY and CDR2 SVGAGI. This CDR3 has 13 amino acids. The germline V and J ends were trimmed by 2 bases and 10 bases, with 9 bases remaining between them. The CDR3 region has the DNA TGTGCCAGCAGTTACGTGGGGAGGTCACCCCTCCACTTT. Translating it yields CASSYVGRSPLHF.

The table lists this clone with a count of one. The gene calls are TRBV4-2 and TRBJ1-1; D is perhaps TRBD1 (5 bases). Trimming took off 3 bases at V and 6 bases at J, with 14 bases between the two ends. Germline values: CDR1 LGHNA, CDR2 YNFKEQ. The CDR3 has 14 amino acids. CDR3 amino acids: CASSHGRVKSEAFF. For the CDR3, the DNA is TGTGCCAGCAGCCACGGCAGGGTTAAGTCTGAAGCTTTCTTT.

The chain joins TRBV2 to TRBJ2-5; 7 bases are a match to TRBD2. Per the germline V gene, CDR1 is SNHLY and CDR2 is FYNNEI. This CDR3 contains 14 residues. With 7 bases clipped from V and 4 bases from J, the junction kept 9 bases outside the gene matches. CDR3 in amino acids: CASTLAGAGETQYF. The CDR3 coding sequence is TGTGCCAGCACGTTGGCGGGAGCGGGAGAGACCCAGTACTTC.

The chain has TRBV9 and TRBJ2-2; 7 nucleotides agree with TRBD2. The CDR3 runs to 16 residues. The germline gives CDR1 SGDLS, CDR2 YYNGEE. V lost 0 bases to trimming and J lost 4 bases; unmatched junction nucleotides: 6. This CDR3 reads CASSVVAGVLTGELFF. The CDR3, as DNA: TGTGCCAGCAGCGTAGTGGCGGGAGTGCTCACCGGGGAGCTGTTTTTT.

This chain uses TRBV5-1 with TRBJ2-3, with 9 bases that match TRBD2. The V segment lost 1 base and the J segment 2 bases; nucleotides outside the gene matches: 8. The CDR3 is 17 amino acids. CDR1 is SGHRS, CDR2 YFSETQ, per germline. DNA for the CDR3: TGCGCCAGCAGCTTGTTGCTAGCGGGGCCGCCCACAGATACGCAGTATTTT. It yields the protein CASSLLLAGPPTDTQYF.

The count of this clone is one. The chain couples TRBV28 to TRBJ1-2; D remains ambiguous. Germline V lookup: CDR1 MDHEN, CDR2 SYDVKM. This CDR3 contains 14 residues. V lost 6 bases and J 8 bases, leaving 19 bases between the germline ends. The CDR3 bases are TGTGCCAGCAGCTCCGGTACAGTCTCAGCCGGCTACACCTTC. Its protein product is CASSSGTVSAGYTF.

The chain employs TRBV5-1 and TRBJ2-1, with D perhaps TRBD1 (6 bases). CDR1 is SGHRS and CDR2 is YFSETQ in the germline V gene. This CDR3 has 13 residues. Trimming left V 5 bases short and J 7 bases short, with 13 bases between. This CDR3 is CASSLGAGNEQFF. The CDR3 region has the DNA TGCGCCAGCAGTCTGGGGGCCGGTAATGAGCAGTTCTTC.

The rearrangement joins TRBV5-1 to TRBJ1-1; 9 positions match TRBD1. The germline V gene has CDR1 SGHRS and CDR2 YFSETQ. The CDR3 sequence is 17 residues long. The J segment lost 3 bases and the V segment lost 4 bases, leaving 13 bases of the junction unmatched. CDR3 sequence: CASSPGQGRARDTEAFF. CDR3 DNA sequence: TGCGCCAGCAGCCCGGGACAGGGAAGAGCGCGGGACACTGAAGCTTTCTTT.

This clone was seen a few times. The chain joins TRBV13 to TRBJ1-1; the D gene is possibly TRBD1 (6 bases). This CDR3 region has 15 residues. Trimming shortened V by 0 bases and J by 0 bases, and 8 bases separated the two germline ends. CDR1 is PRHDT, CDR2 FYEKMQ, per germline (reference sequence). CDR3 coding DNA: TGTGCCAGCAGCTTAGGACAGGGAATGAACACTGAAGCTTTCTTT. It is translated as CASSLGQGMNTEAFF. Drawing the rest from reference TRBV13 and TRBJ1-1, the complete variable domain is AAGVIQSPRHLIKEKRETATLKCYPIPRHDTVYWYQQGPGQDPQFLISFYEKMQSDKGSIPDRFSAQQFSDYHSELNMSSLELGDSALYFCASSLGQGMNTEAFFGQGTRLTVV.

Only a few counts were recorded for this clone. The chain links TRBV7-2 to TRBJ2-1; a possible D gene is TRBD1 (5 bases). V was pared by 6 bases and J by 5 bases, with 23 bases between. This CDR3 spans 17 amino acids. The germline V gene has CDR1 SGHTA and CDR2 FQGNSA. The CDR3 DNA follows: TGTGCCAGCAGTTCACCCCGGACAAGCAGATACGACAATGAGCAGTTCTTC. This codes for CASSSPRTSRYDNEQFF.

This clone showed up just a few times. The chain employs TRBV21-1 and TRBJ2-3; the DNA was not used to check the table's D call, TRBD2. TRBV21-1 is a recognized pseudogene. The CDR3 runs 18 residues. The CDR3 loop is CASSKALTSGNRTDTQYF. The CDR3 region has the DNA TGTGCCAGCAGCAAAGCTTTAACTAGCGGGAACCGCACAGATACGCAGTATTTT.

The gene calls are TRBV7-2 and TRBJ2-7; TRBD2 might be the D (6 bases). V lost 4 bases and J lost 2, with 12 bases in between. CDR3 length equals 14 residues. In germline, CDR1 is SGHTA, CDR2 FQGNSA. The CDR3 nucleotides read TGTGCCAGCAGCTGGGACTCCCAAACCTACGAGCAGTACTTC. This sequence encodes CASSWDSQTYEQYF.

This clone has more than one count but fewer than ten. CDR3 sequence: CASSFWQGGTGELFF. CDR3 nucleotides: TGCGCCAGCAGCTTTTGGCAGGGGGGCACCGGGGAGCTGTTTTTT. The rearrangement joins TRBV5-1 to TRBJ2-2; perhaps TRBD1 as D (7 bases). CDR1 is SGHRS, CDR2 YFSETQ, per germline. Trimming took off 2 bases at V and 4 bases at J, with 12 bases between the two ends. The CDR3 has 15 residues.

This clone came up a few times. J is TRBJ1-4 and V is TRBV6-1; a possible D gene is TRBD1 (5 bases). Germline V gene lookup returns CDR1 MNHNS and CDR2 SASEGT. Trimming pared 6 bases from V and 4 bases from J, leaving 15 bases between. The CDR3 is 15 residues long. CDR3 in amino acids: CASRTPGGSNEKLFF. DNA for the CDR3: TGTGCCAGCAGAACGCCGGGGGGGAGTAATGAAAAACTGTTTTTT.

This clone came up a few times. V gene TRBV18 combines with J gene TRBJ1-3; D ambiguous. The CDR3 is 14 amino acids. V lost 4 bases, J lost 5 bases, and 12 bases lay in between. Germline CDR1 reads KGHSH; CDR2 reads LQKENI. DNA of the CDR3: TGTGCCAGCTCACGCGGCACGGCGAGAAACACCATATATTTT. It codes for CASSRGTARNTIYF.